The 22 T cell receptor beta chains below all came from one sample that was sequenced in a study of blood T cells in healthy people across ages (dated by TCRdb to between 2014 and 2017). Library construction relied on 5' RACE. TCRdb records Illumina HiSeq 2500 as the sequencer. The second PCR ran for about 6 to 12 cycles and used a J-beta primer mix along with a sample-barcoded 5' primer. The public reads were quality trimmed at Q25 with fastp and then assembled into clones with MiXCR by TCRdb, keeping productive beta chains. When rows share a CDR3 protein, they turn into one entry using the most common DNA and genes. The sample yields some 750,000 distinct CDR3 sequences; approximately 22% were counted once. The top ten clones comprise 22% of the sample. The sample was blood. These receptors were obtained from a man in his sixties or seventies in good health.

This clonotype was seen a few times. The V call is TRBV18, the J call TRBJ1-1; possible D gene TRBD1, 5 bases. This CDR3 comprises 14 residues. The V end lost 6 bases, the J end lost 6 bases, and 17 bases lay between the germline ends. CDR1 is KGHSH and CDR2 is LQKENI in the germline V gene. CDR3 in amino acids: CASSPSGGSAEAFF. CDR3 sequence (DNA): TGTGCCAGCTCCCCGTCCGGGGGGTCGGCTGAAGCTTTCTTT.

A few counts support this clonotype. V gene TRBV6-5 combines with J gene TRBJ2-7; D unclear. Near its end, the DNA agrees better with TRBJ2-5, so the J call may be wrong. Germline assignment: CDR1 MNHEY and CDR2 SVGAGI. The CDR3 is 13 amino acids. DNA of the CDR3: TGTGCCAGCAAATACGTGGGGTTGGAGACCCAGTACTTC. It encodes CASKYVGLETQYF.

This clonotype showed up just once. The chain is built from TRBV4-3 and TRBJ2-4; D might be TRBD2 (5 bases). The CDR3 length is 15 residues. The V end was cut by 6 bases, the J end by 9 bases, with 21 bases between. CDR1 and CDR2 from the germline V gene are LGHNA and YSLEER. The chain's CDR3 is CASSDRSGGDSIQYF. The CDR3 DNA reads as TGCGCCAGCAGTGATCGGAGCGGAGGTGATAGCATTCAGTACTTC.

This chain uses TRBV7-9 with TRBJ1-4, with D possibly matching TRBD1 (5 bases). In germline, CDR1 is SEHNR, CDR2 FQNEAQ (reference sequence). The germline V and J ends were trimmed by 3 bases and 4 bases, with 12 bases remaining between them. CDR3 length: 15 residues. The CDR3 region has the DNA TGTGCCAGCAGCTTCTGGGGGAACCATAATGAAAAACTGTTTTTT. The encoded protein is CASSFWGNHNEKLFF.

This clonotype was counted a few times. The chain links TRBV18 to TRBJ2-2, with D possibly matching TRBD2 (6 bases). This CDR3 has 18 residues. The V gene lost 0 bases and the J gene lost 1 base, with 15 bases spanning the gap. CDR1 KGHSH and CDR2 LQKENI come from the germline V gene. The CDR3 sequence: CASSPPNRLAVNTGELFF. The DNA of the CDR3 is TGTGCCAGCTCACCACCTAACAGATTAGCGGTGAACACCGGGGAGCTGTTTTTT. Using reference TRBV18 and TRBJ2-2 for the parts outside the CDR3, the full variable domain is NAGVMQNPRHLVRRRGQEARLRCSPMKGHSHVYWYRQLPEEGLKFMVYLQKENIIDESGMPKERFSAEFPKEGPSILRIQQVVRGDSAAYFCASSPPNRLAVNTGELFFGEGSRLTVL.

The genes are TRBV14 and TRBJ2-3; 8 nucleotides agree with TRBD2. In germline, CDR1 is SGHDN, CDR2 FVKESK. CDR3 length: 18 residues. The V gene end was trimmed by 0 bases and the J gene end by 5 bases; junction bases not matched to a gene: 13. CDR3: CASSQERTAGGRGDTQYF. CDR3 in DNA: TGTGCCAGCAGCCAAGAAAGGACGGCGGGAGGAAGGGGAGATACGCAGTATTTT.

This clonotype has more than one count but fewer than ten. The chain joins TRBV6-6 to TRBJ2-1, with 9 bases that match TRBD2. The J call could be wrong; TRBJ2-7 is a better fit for the DNA end. The CDR3 totals 15 residues. Germline CDR1 is MNHNY and CDR2 is SVGAGI (reference sequence). The CDR3 loop is CASLRVAGDPYEQYF. Written as DNA, the CDR3 is TGTGCCAGCTTAAGGGTAGCGGGGGATCCCTACGAGCAGTACTTC.

The rearrangement joins TRBV2 to TRBJ2-3, with TRBD2 matching 11 bases. V lost 7 bases, J lost 5 bases, and 5 bases stayed unmatched. This CDR3 region has 14 residues. Germline CDR1 SNHLY, CDR2 FYNNEI. CDR3 sequence reads: CASNPSGRLDTQYF. The CDR3, as DNA: TGTGCCAGCAATCCTAGCGGGAGGTTAGATACGCAGTATTTT.

This rearrangement joins TRBV19 to TRBJ2-1, with D tentatively TRBD2 (6 bases). This CDR3 has 14 amino acids. V shed 5 bases and J shed 3 bases, with 11 bases lying between them. Germline V gene sequence: CDR1 LNHDA, CDR2 SQIVND (reference sequence). CDR3 bases: TGTGCCAGTAGTCGGGAGACTCTCTACAATGAGCAGTTCTTC. Its translation: CASSRETLYNEQFF.

In its sample, this clonotype was seen a few times. The J gene is TRBJ2-7, the V gene TRBV29-1; TRBD2 agrees at 13 bases. The J call may be wrong; the DNA end is better matched by TRBJ2-1. This CDR3 has 13 residues. Germline loops: CDR1 SQVTM, CDR2 ANQGSEA. The CDR3 here is CSVGLAGKDEQFF. For the CDR3, the DNA is TGCAGCGTGGGACTAGCGGGGAAAGATGAGCAGTTCTTC.

This clonotype was counted a few times. V gene TRBV13 combines with J gene TRBJ1-5; the D gene is possibly TRBD1 (6 bases). Germline CDR1 reads PRHDT; CDR2 reads FYEKMQ (reference sequence). V was clipped by 3 bases and J by 7 bases, with 16 bases between them. CDR3 size: 15 residues. CDR3 region: CASSFRGQAVQPQHF. As DNA, the CDR3 is TGTGCCAGCAGCTTCAGGGGCCAAGCAGTGCAGCCCCAGCATTTT.

This clonotype has only a few counts. The CDR3 region is CSARAGQGYGYTF. CDR3 in DNA: TGCAGTGCTAGAGCGGGACAGGGGTATGGCTACACCTTC. This rearrangement joins TRBV20-1 to TRBJ1-2; 10 bases agree with TRBD1. The ends lost 1 base at V and 5 bases at J; junction bases unmatched: 1. Germline V gene sequence: CDR1 DFQATT, CDR2 SNEGSKA (reference sequence). This CDR3 contains 13 residues.

This chain links TRBV6-2 or TRBV6-3 with TRBJ1-5; 7 nucleotides agree with TRBD1. From germline, CDR1 is MNHEY and CDR2 SVGEGT. The CDR3 totals 16 residues. Unmatched junction bases numbered 13, after V lost 6 bases and J lost 5 bases. In nucleotides, the CDR3 is TGTGCCAGCAGCCCCGACAGGGTAAGGGGGGATCAGCCCCAGCATTTT. It yields the protein CASSPDRVRGDQPQHF.

This clonotype has only a few counts. The rearrangement uses TRBV7-9 and TRBJ2-3; unclear D gene. Germline assignment: CDR1 SEHNR and CDR2 FQNEAQ (reference sequence). V was shortened by 5 bases and J by 0 bases, with 9 bases between the two germline ends. The length of the CDR3 is 14 residues. The CDR3 reads CASSPAISTDTQYF. CDR3 coding DNA: TGTGCCAGCAGCCCCGCGATTAGCACAGATACGCAGTATTTT.

The rearrangement joins TRBV7-2 to TRBJ2-5; TRBD1 matches 8 bases. The end of the DNA aligns better with TRBJ2-7, so the J call may be wrong. CDR1 is SGHTA and CDR2 is FQGNSA in the germline V gene. This CDR3 contains 14 residues. CDR3 amino acids: CASSFGQGVREQYF. The CDR3 nucleotides read TGTGCCAGCAGCTTCGGACAGGGTGTCCGCGAGCAGTACTTC.

This clonotype has a handful of counts. The V call is TRBV10-3, the J call TRBJ2-1, with 7 bases lining up with TRBD1. Per germline, CDR1 ENHRY and CDR2 SYGVKD. J gave up 3 bases and V 6 bases, and 8 bases lay outside the gene matches. The CDR3 runs to 15 residues. Written as DNA, the CDR3 is TGTGCCATCAGCGCCCGGGACAGAGACTACAATGAGCAGTTCTTC. Protein: CAISARDRDYNEQFF.

This clonotype was picked up a small number of times. This chain uses TRBV21-1 with TRBJ2-5. TRBV21-1 is described as a pseudogene. This CDR3 has 14 amino acids. The CDR3 loop reads CASSKRCEKETQYF. CDR3 DNA: TGTGCCAGCAGCAAACGTTGCGAGAAAGAGACCCAGTACTTC.

This chain connects TRBV5-1 to TRBJ1-1; 8 bases are a match to TRBD1. The CDR3 totals 15 residues. Germline trimming cut 4 bases from V and 6 bases from J; bases unmatched to any gene: 11. CDR1 is SGHRS, CDR2 YFSETQ, per germline. CDR3 region: CASSPGLGQVAEAFF. CDR3 DNA sequence: TGCGCCAGCAGCCCGGGCCTGGGACAGGTCGCTGAAGCTTTCTTT.

The table lists this clonotype with a few counts. The chain recombines TRBV12-3 or TRBV12-4 with TRBJ2-1, with TRBD2 as a possible D gene (5 bases). The CDR3 sequence is 14 residues long. V was clipped by 7 bases and J by 10 bases, with 20 bases between them. CDR3 sequence reads: CASTKWEISWEQFF. The CDR3 bases are TGTGCCAGCACCAAGTGGGAGATCTCCTGGGAGCAGTTCTTC.

This rearrangement joins TRBV20-1 to TRBJ2-1, with 15 nucleotides matching TRBD2. The CDR3 is made up of 17 amino acids. With 7 bases clipped from V and 0 bases from J, the junction kept 7 bases outside the gene matches. Germline assignment: CDR1 DFQATT and CDR2 SNEGSKA (reference sequence). The CDR3 loop is CSGLGLAGGSSYNEQFF. The CDR3 DNA sequence: TGCAGTGGCCTGGGACTAGCGGGGGGTAGCTCCTACAATGAGCAGTTCTTC.

A word on this clonotype: Possible read error: a much larger clone is one base away. The chain employs TRBV29-1 and TRBJ2-1; TRBD2 might be the D (5 bases). The germline gives CDR1 SQVTM, CDR2 ANQGSEA. This CDR3 contains 11 residues. The CDR3 sequence is CRVAWRNEQFF. CDR3 DNA sequence: TGCCGCGTTGCTTGGAGGAATGAGCAGTTCTTC.

The chain uses TRBV5-5 and TRBJ2-3; D might be TRBD2 (7 bases). CDR3 length equals 17 residues. Germline CDR1 reads SGHKS; CDR2 reads YYEKEE (reference sequence). V was pared by 6 bases and J by 2 bases, with 22 bases between. The CDR3 region is CASTLLRGRGNTDTQYF. The CDR3 region has the DNA TGTGCCAGCACCTTACTAAGGGGGAGGGGGAACACAGATACGCAGTATTTT.